One and the same sample provided the 15 T cell receptor beta chains below, sequenced in a study of shared clonotypes between healthy human individuals (dated by TCRdb to the early 2020s). Library prep was done by the immunoSEQ multiplex PCR assay. As stored in TCRdb, this immuneACCESS dataset retains in-frame rearrangements with V and J assigned. A fraction of the clones does not appear; measured against another copy, unresolved V genes explain less than half of the discrepancy, and the remainder lacks a known reason. Across this sample there are approximately 2,000,000 clones, with about nine tenths seen only once. The ten largest clones take up 0.37% of the sample. Material for sequencing was naive CD4+ T cells from PBMCs. Sample cell subset or site, as interpreted from the label and publication: CD45RA+ positively selected. The receptors derive from a man aged 18 to 29 in good health. Some clones in this sample may be carry-over from other donors' samples.

To note about this clone: Distinct nucleotide sequences in the sample also encode this CDR3. J is TRBJ1-5 and V is TRBV6-5, with 9 bases matching TRBD1. The CDR3 covers 14 residues. Germline V gives CDR1 MNHEY, CDR2 SVGAGI. V lost 8 bases to trimming and J lost 2 bases; unmatched junction nucleotides: 4. The CDR3 DNA is TGTGCCAGCCGGGGACAGGGAGGCAATCAGCCCCAGCATTTT. Encoded protein: CASRGQGGNQPQHF.

The chain has TRBV28 and TRBJ1-4; D possibly corresponds to TRBD1 (5 bases). The CDR3 loop spans 13 amino acids. Germline V gene lookup returns CDR1 MDHEN and CDR2 SYDVKM. V shed 3 bases and J shed 11 bases, with 13 bases lying between them. The CDR3: CASSLVGLGKLFF. The CDR3 DNA sequence: TGTGCCAGCAGTTTGGTGGGGCTGGGGAAACTGTTTTTT.

The J gene is TRBJ2-1, the V gene TRBV18; the match to TRBD1 covers 7 bases. Trimming took 3 bases from V and 10 from J; bases not matched to a gene: 15. There are 16 residues in the CDR3. Germline V gene lookup returns CDR1 KGHSH and CDR2 LQKENI. The CDR3 reads CASSPPPGQPTREQFF. CDR3 nucleotide sequence: TGTGCCAGCTCACCGCCTCCGGGACAGCCCACGCGGGAGCAGTTCTTC. Together with reference TRBV18 and TRBJ2-1, the CDR3 gives the full variable domain: NAGVMQNPRHLVRRRGQEARLRCSPMKGHSHVYWYRQLPEEGLKFMVYLQKENIIDESGMPKERFSAEFPKEGPSILRIQQVVRGDSAAYFCASSPPPGQPTREQFFGPGTRLTVL.

This chain joins TRBV7-9 and TRBJ2-3, with a possible D match to TRBD1 (5 bases). The CDR3 is 15 amino acids. Germline assignment: CDR1 SEHNR and CDR2 FQNEAQ (reference sequence). V lost 2 bases to trimming and J lost 4 bases, with 13 bases between them. This CDR3 reads CASSLLRPGSDTQYF. CDR3 nucleotides: TGTGCCAGCAGCTTACTAAGGCCAGGGTCAGATACGCAGTATTTT.

The chain combines TRBV28 with TRBJ2-5; D might be TRBD1 (6 bases). The V and J ends lost 1 base and 5 bases respectively, with 17 bases between them. In germline, CDR1 is MDHEN, CDR2 SYDVKM. The CDR3 consists of 16 residues. The CDR3: CASSLLGGKIGETQYF. The CDR3 bases are TGTGCCAGCAGTTTATTAGGGGGTAAAATCGGTGAGACCCAGTACTTC.

The rearrangement links TRBV5-6 to TRBJ2-7; tentatively, D is TRBD1 or TRBD2 (6 bases each). V lost 6 bases, J lost 7 bases, and 23 bases lay in between. CDR1 and CDR2 (germline): SGHDT, YYEEEE. This CDR3 region has 15 residues. The CDR3 reads CASIPSGALDGEQYF. The CDR3 DNA is TGTGCCAGCATCCCGTCGGGGGCCCTCGATGGGGAGCAGTACTTC. The full variable domain, with the rest looked up from reference TRBV5-6 and TRBJ2-7, is DAGVTQSPTHLIKTRGQQVTLRCSPKSGHDTVSWYQQALGQGPQFIFQYYEEEERQRGNFPDRFSGHQFPNYSSELNVNALLLGDSALYLCASIPSGALDGEQYFGPGTRLTVT.

The rearrangement links TRBV2 to TRBJ1-6; TRBD1 is a possible D gene (5 bases). Germline V gene lookup returns CDR1 SNHLY and CDR2 FYNNEI. Trimming cost V 6 bases and J 2 bases, with 11 bases left between them. CDR3 length equals 15 residues. The CDR3 protein is CASSFQGPYNSPLHF. CDR3 DNA sequence: TGTGCCAGCAGCTTCCAGGGTCCCTATAATTCACCCCTCCACTTT. The whole variable domain, filled in from reference TRBV2 and TRBJ1-6, reads EPEVTQTPSHQVTQMGQEVILRCVPISNHLYFYWYRQILGQKVEFLVSFYNNEISEKSEIFDDQFSVERPDGSNFTLKIRSTKLEDSAMYFCASSFQGPYNSPLHFGNGTRLTVT.

The gene calls are TRBV2 and TRBJ2-1; tentatively, D is TRBD1 (6 bases). This CDR3 comprises 13 residues. V was cut by 3 bases and J by 6 bases, with 9 bases left in between. Looked up from germline, CDR1 is SNHLY and CDR2 is FYNNEI. The CDR3 loop is CASSDYRANEQFF. The CDR3, as DNA: TGTGCCAGCAGTGACTACAGGGCCAATGAGCAGTTCTTC. Variable domain in full (rest from reference TRBV2 and TRBJ2-1): EPEVTQTPSHQVTQMGQEVILRCVPISNHLYFYWYRQILGQKVEFLVSFYNNEISEKSEIFDDQFSVERPDGSNFTLKIRSTKLEDSAMYFCASSDYRANEQFFGPGTRLTVL.

The chain recombines TRBV7-9 with TRBJ1-3; 10 bases are a match to TRBD1. Trimming cost V 5 bases and J 5 bases; bases outside gene matches: 12. Germline CDR1 SEHNR, CDR2 FQNEAQ (reference sequence). There are 17 residues in the CDR3. In DNA, the CDR3 is TGTGCCAGCAGCGGAGGGACAGGGGCTTCTTGGCGAAACACCATATATTTT. Residues: CASSGGTGASWRNTIYF.

This chain connects TRBV27 to TRBJ1-1; weak D call: TRBD1 (5 bases). Germline values: CDR1 MNHEY, CDR2 SMNVEV (reference sequence). Trimming shortened V by 4 bases and J by 3 bases, and 21 bases separated the two germline ends. The CDR3 has 17 residues. The DNA of the CDR3 is TGTGCCAGCAGTTGGACCGGGACGACTAGAGGGGACACTGAAGCTTTCTTT. Amino acid sequence: CASSWTGTTRGDTEAFF.

The V and J genes are TRBV6-6 and TRBJ1-5; D remains ambiguous. Germline V gives CDR1 MNHNY, CDR2 SVGAGI (reference sequence). The V and J ends lost 5 bases and 7 bases respectively, with 15 bases between them. CDR3 length: 14 residues. In nucleotides, the CDR3 is TGTGCCAGCAGTATGTATGTGACAAACCAGCCCCAGCATTTT. This gives the protein CASSMYVTNQPQHF.

The chain combines TRBV7-9 with TRBJ1-1, with a weak D call TRBD1 (6 bases). The CDR3 consists of 18 residues. From germline, CDR1 is SEHNR and CDR2 FQNEAQ (reference sequence). Trimming shortened V by 1 base and J by 4 bases, and 22 bases separated the two germline ends. The CDR3 DNA reads TGTGCCAGCAGCTTAGTGTCGGGGGGCCTCATCTTAGGCACTGAAGCTTTCTTT. Its translation is CASSLVSGGLILGTEAFF.

The chain combines TRBV7-2 with TRBJ1-3; possible D gene TRBD1, 6 bases. V dropped 5 bases and J dropped 3 bases, with 14 bases sitting between them. The CDR3 covers 15 residues. Germline V gene data show CDR1 as SGHTA and CDR2 as FQGNSA. CDR3 region: CASSPRTDFGNTIYF. The DNA for the CDR3 is TGTGCCAGCAGCCCACGGACAGATTTTGGAAACACCATATATTTT.

The V call is TRBV9, the J call TRBJ1-3, with D hard to call. Germline CDR1 is SGDLS and CDR2 is YYNGEE. The CDR3 loop spans 15 amino acids. V shed 1 base and J shed 4 bases, with 12 bases lying between them. The CDR3 is CASSVSFGQGNTIYF. The CDR3 DNA follows: TGTGCCAGCAGCGTATCCTTCGGGCAGGGAAACACCATATATTTT.

The chain uses TRBV27 and TRBJ2-3; 10 bases align to TRBD2. The ends lost 5 bases at V and 5 bases at J; junction bases unmatched: 13. This CDR3 comprises 17 residues. Germline V gene sequence: CDR1 MNHEY, CDR2 SMNVEV (reference sequence). The CDR3 nucleotides read TGTGCCAGCAGTAAGGCCCGGGGGAGCGGGAGGGTAGATACGCAGTATTTT. Translated: CASSKARGSGRVDTQYF.